The source of this T cell receptor beta chain is a study of cytomegalovirus exposure and HLA in healthy donors. Notes on the study in general: Highly shared variants forming one cluster were likely a sequencing artifact. An apparent linkage of common viral pathogens to several of the most significant clusters emerged in a later analysis.

Both 60 Vbeta primers and 13 Jbeta primers went into the PCR. Original processing notes: A follow-up analysis tallied around 76 million unique TCR beta chains, about 11 million shared. Only in-frame clones appear in the TCRdb table, and some are missing; sequencing was by immunoSEQ multiplex PCR. The V and J calls and clone size are taken from that table; D and trimming were inferred from the DNA. In the table there are around 65,000 clones, about 75% of which are singletons. V was shortened by 0 bases and J by 4 bases, with 10 bases between the two germline ends. The CDR3 sequence is 15 residues long. The germline gives CDR1 SGHDN, CDR2 FVKESK. This clone was counted only a few times. Its antigen is unidentified. Healthy individuals who donated bone marrow served as the donors.

Sequenced: PBMCs. This TCR was recovered from a woman younger than 45 in good health and CMV-seropositive. The chain links TRBV14 to TRBJ2-1; unclear D gene. CDR3 coding DNA: TGTGCCAGCAGCCAAGATCTAGGTCAGTACAATGAGCAGTTCTTC. Protein: CASSQDLGQYNEQFF.